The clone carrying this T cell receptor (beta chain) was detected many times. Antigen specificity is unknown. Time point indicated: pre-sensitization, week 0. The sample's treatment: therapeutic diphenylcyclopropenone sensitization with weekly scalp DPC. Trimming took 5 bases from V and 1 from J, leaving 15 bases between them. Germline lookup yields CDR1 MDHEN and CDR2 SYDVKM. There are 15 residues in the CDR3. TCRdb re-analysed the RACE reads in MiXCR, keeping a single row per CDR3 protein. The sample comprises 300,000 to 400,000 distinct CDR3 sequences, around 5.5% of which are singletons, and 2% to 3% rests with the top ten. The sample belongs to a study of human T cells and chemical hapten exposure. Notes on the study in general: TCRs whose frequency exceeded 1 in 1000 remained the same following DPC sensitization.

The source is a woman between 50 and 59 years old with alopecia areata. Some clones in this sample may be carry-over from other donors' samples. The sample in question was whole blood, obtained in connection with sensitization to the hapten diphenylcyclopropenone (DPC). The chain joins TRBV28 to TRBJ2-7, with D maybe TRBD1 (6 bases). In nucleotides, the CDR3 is TGTGCCAGCAGTCCACCGGTTGACAGGTCCTACGAGCAGTACTTC. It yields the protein CASSPPVDRSYEQYF.